These 24 T cell receptor beta chains share one sample of origin, sequenced in a study of blood T cells in healthy people across ages. A J-beta primer mix and a sample-barcoded 5' primer were used in a second PCR of about 7 to 12 cycles. TCRdb reprocessed the 5' RACE reads with MiXCR, giving one entry per CDR3 protein. Of under 800,000 distinct CDR3 sequences detected, about 40% appear once; the ten largest clones hold approximately 22%. The specimen sequenced was blood. These receptors were obtained from a woman aged 60-70 years in good health.

The rearrangement joins TRBV27 to TRBJ1-6; no clear D. This CDR3 contains 17 residues. Germline CDR1 reads MNHEY; CDR2 reads SMNVEV (reference sequence). The V end lost 2 bases, the J end lost 7 bases, and 18 bases lay between the germline ends. The CDR3 sequence is CASSLDGPRSLNSPLHF. The CDR3 DNA reads TGTGCCAGCAGTTTAGATGGGCCCCGGTCCCTAAATTCACCCCTCCACTTT.

CDR3 sequence reads: CASSLASGAGNTIYF. CDR3 DNA sequence: TGTGCCAGCAGCTTAGCGTCAGGGGCTGGAAACACCATATATTTT. The rearrangement uses TRBV7-2 and TRBJ1-3, with a possible D match to TRBD1 (6 bases). Deletions cut 0 bases from V and 2 bases from J, with 8 bases between. There are 15 residues in the CDR3. Germline loops: CDR1 SGHTA, CDR2 FQGNSA.

This chain joins TRBV10-3 and TRBJ2-4; maybe TRBD2 (5 bases). The CDR3 spans 12 residues. Between the trimmed V and J ends, which lost 10 bases and 13 bases, there was a span of 20 bases. Looked up from germline, CDR1 is ENHRY and CDR2 is SYGVKD. CDR3 residues: CASHGDDNEQYF. CDR3 DNA: TGTGCCAGCCACGGGGATGACAATGAGCAGTACTTC.

The rearrangement joins TRBV7-6 to TRBJ2-5, with TRBD2 matching over 13 bases. The V and J ends lost 4 bases and 2 bases, in that order; junction bases with no gene match: 7. The germline V gene encodes CDR1 SGHVS and CDR2 FNYEAQ. The CDR3 spans 17 residues. The CDR3 sequence is CASSSVGTSGMQETQYF. CDR3 in DNA: TGTGCCAGCAGCTCAGTGGGGACTAGCGGGATGCAAGAGACCCAGTACTTC.

The chain uses TRBV20-1 and TRBJ1-4, with a tentative D call TRBD1 (5 bases). V was trimmed by 1 base and J by 7 bases, leaving 13 bases between them. Per the germline V gene, CDR1 is DFQATT and CDR2 is SNEGSKA (reference sequence). The CDR3 contains 14 residues. The CDR3 sequence is CSARGAQAGEKLFF. The DNA of the CDR3 is TGCAGTGCTAGAGGGGCACAGGCTGGTGAAAAACTGTTTTTT.

The chain is built from TRBV27 and TRBJ2-7, with D maybe TRBD2 (5 bases). The CDR3 runs 15 residues. Trimming stripped 7 bases from V and 1 base from J, with 17 bases between. Germline V gene sequence: CDR1 MNHEY, CDR2 SMNVEV (reference sequence). The DNA for the CDR3 is TGTGCCAGCACCCCTAGGAGCGGTCGATCCTACGAGCAGTACTTC. Its translation is CASTPRSGRSYEQYF.

This clonotype was seen many times. The chain carries TRBV4-2 and TRBJ2-7; 9 bases fit TRBD1. Germline V gene lookup returns CDR1 LGHNA and CDR2 YNFKEQ. V lost 1 base, J lost 3 bases, and 4 bases stayed unmatched. The CDR3 is made up of 15 amino acids. As DNA, the CDR3 is TGTGCCAGCAGCCAAGCAGGACAGGGGATCTACGAGCAGTACTTC. It specifies CASSQAGQGIYEQYF.

This clonotype was detected only a few times. This chain joins TRBV20-1 and TRBJ2-5; D assignment may be TRBD1 or TRBD2 (6 bases each). The CDR3 runs 12 residues. Germline CDR1 and CDR2: DFQATT and SNEGSKA (reference sequence). The CDR3: CSGGGIQETQYF. The CDR3 coding sequence is TGCAGCGGAGGGGGGATCCAAGAGACCCAGTACTTC.

V is TRBV3-1 and J is TRBJ1-5, with TRBD1 matching over 7 bases. Trimming took 1 base from V and 4 from J; bases not matched to a gene: 4. The CDR3 has 15 amino acids. Germline V gene sequence: CDR1 LGHDT, CDR2 YNNKEL (reference sequence). For the CDR3, the DNA is TGTGCCAGCAGCCAAGCCCAGGGGGATAATCAGCCCCAGCATTTT. Translated, it gives CASSQAQGDNQPQHF.

This clonotype was found a few times. The rearrangement joins TRBV6-6 to TRBJ1-3, with D uncertain. CDR1 and CDR2 (germline): MNHNY, SVGAGI (reference sequence). V dropped 3 bases and J dropped 0 bases, with 6 bases sitting between them. This CDR3 region has 14 residues. The DNA of the CDR3 is TGTGCCAGCAGTTATGGCCTCTCTGGAAACACCATATATTTT. This translates into CASSYGLSGNTIYF.

Details on this clonotype: A read error is possible here, since a much larger clone lies one base away. This chain links TRBV12-3 or TRBV12-4 with TRBJ2-5; D is uncertain. The germline V and J ends were trimmed by 5 bases and 7 bases, with 17 bases remaining between them. This CDR3 spans 14 amino acids. The CDR3 nucleotides read TGTGCCAGCAGTCTGGATCTGGGCGCTGGGACCCAGTACTTC. This encodes CASSLDLGAGTQYF.

In this sample, this clonotype turned up many times. The chain employs TRBV28 and TRBJ2-5; D ambiguous. This CDR3 spans 14 amino acids. CDR1 is MDHEN, CDR2 SYDVKM, per germline. The V and J ends lost 6 bases and 2 bases respectively, with 13 bases between them. The CDR3 reads CASSPGSVQETQYF. CDR3 nucleotide sequence: TGTGCCAGCAGCCCGGGTTCTGTACAAGAGACCCAGTACTTC.

This clonotype is a singleton in its sample. V usage is TRBV13 and J usage is TRBJ2-2; TRBD2 might be the D (5 bases). Germline-derived CDR1 and CDR2 are PRHDT and FYEKMQ (reference sequence). Trimming shortened V by 2 bases and J by 5 bases, and 12 bases separated the two germline ends. The CDR3 sequence is 15 residues long. The CDR3: CASSLREGGTGELFF. Written as DNA, the CDR3 is TGTGCCAGCAGCTTAAGAGAGGGTGGGACCGGGGAGCTGTTTTTT.

This clonotype has just a few counts. This chain joins TRBV9 and TRBJ1-6; D is unresolved. V was cut by 0 bases and J by 7 bases, with 8 bases left in between. The CDR3 extends over 14 amino acids. Looked up from germline, CDR1 is SGDLS and CDR2 is YYNGEE. The chain's CDR3 is CASSVVGSNSPLHF. CDR3 nucleotides: TGTGCCAGCAGCGTAGTAGGCTCCAATTCACCCCTCCACTTT.

This chain uses TRBV5-1 with TRBJ1-2; TRBD1 matches 8 bases. The CDR3 is made up of 15 amino acids. Trimming took 4 bases from V and 7 from J; bases not matched to a gene: 12. Per the germline V gene, CDR1 is SGHRS and CDR2 is YFSETQ. CDR3 coding DNA: TGCGCCAGCAGCGGAATGCCGGGACAGGCCTGTGGCTACACCTTC. This translates into CASSGMPGQACGYTF. Together with reference TRBV5-1 and TRBJ1-2, the CDR3 gives the full variable domain: KAGVTQTPRYLIKTRGQQVTLSCSPISGHRSVSWYQQTPGQGLQFLFEYFSETQRNKGNFPGRFSGRQFSNSRSEMNVSTLELGDSALYLCASSGMPGQACGYTFGSGTRLTVV.

CDR3 nucleotides: TGCAGCGGTGGGACAGCCCGTGAAGCTTTCTTT. Translated: CSGGTAREAFF. This chain links TRBV29-1 with TRBJ1-1, with TRBD1 matching over 7 bases. CDR1 is SQVTM and CDR2 is ANQGSEA in the germline V gene. CDR3 length equals 11 residues. J lost 7 bases, V lost 7 bases, and 6 bases had no gene match.

The chain combines TRBV10-3 with TRBJ2-1, with D possibly TRBD1 on 6 matching bases. The J call may be mistaken, given a closer DNA end match to TRBJ2-7. Germline V gives CDR1 ENHRY, CDR2 SYGVKD. CDR3 length: 14 residues. For the CDR3, the DNA is TGTGCCAGCCATCCGCAGGGGAGTTACAATGAGCAGTACTTC. It yields the protein CASHPQGSYNEQYF.

This chain connects TRBV20-1 to TRBJ2-1; D is possibly TRBD2 (6 bases). CDR3 size: 12 residues. Between the trimmed V and J ends, which lost 6 bases and 6 bases, there was a span of 12 bases. CDR1 and CDR2 from the germline V gene are DFQATT and SNEGSKA (reference sequence). The CDR3 sequence: CSANSGVNEQFF. CDR3 DNA: TGCAGTGCGAATAGCGGCGTCAATGAGCAGTTCTTC.

The chain links TRBV20-1 to TRBJ2-1; 16 nucleotides align to TRBD2. CDR3 size: 19 residues. V shed 0 bases, J shed 7 bases, and the junction held 12 bases outside the gene matches. CDR1 is DFQATT, CDR2 SNEGSKA, per germline (reference sequence). In DNA, the CDR3 is TGCAGTGCTAGAGATTACACAGGGGGACTAGCGGGAGGGTCAAATGAGCAGTTCTTC. Translating it yields CSARDYTGGLAGGSNEQFF.

This clonotype was observed a handful of times. The CDR3 DNA sequence: TGCGCCAGCAGCGTGGCCGGGGGTGACTATGGCTACACCTTC. Its translation: CASSVAGGDYGYTF. The chain is built from TRBV5-1 and TRBJ1-2; the D gene is possibly TRBD1 (5 bases). The CDR3 runs to 14 residues. Germline loops: CDR1 SGHRS, CDR2 YFSETQ. Between the trimmed V and J ends, which lost 4 bases and 3 bases, there was a span of 13 bases.

The chain employs TRBV12-3 or TRBV12-4 and TRBJ2-1; the match to TRBD1 covers 8 bases. V lost 6 bases, J lost 4 bases, and 8 bases stayed unmatched. CDR3 length equals 15 residues. The chain's CDR3 is CASRLQGVSYNEQFF. The CDR3 DNA is TGTGCCAGCAGGCTACAGGGGGTATCATACAATGAGCAGTTCTTC.

The V and J genes are TRBV7-2 and TRBJ2-5; 7 nucleotides match TRBD2. V dropped 3 bases and J dropped 11; count of bases not matched to a gene: 3. The CDR3 totals 11 residues. Per germline, CDR1 SGHTA and CDR2 FQGNSA. CDR3 in DNA: TGTGCCAGCAGCTTGGGGGGGGGGCAGTACTTC. It specifies CASSLGGGQYF.

This clonotype was recorded a few times. This chain links TRBV4-2 with TRBJ1-4; D unresolved. The germline gives CDR1 LGHNA, CDR2 YNFKEQ. The germline V and J ends were trimmed by 3 bases and 5 bases, with 7 bases remaining between them. The length of the CDR3 is 13 residues. The CDR3 coding sequence is TGTGCCAGCAGCCAGGCCAGGAATGAAAAACTGTTTTTT. This codes for CASSQARNEKLFF.

The V and J genes are TRBV30 and TRBJ1-5; TRBD1 matches 9 bases. The V segment lost 5 bases and the J segment 3 bases; nucleotides outside the gene matches: 5. The CDR3 covers 14 residues. Germline V gives CDR1 GTSNPN, CDR2 SVGIG (reference sequence). CDR3 region: CAWDRGYTNQPQHF. The CDR3 bases are TGTGCCTGGGACAGGGGGTATACCAATCAGCCCCAGCATTTT.